The rows below give T cell receptor beta chains drawn from one sample of a study of T-cell reconstitution after alpha-beta-depleted transplantation in children. Each CDR3 protein gets one entry after TCRdb re-called the PCR reads with MiXCR. The table lists 250,000 to 400,000 distinct CDR3 sequences, around 25% of them singletons. The sample was PBMCs, mostly from graft donor cells, taken 180 days after TCRalphabeta/CD19-depleted stem cell transplant. These receptors came from a male patient younger than 18 who had a stem cell transplant for acute lymphoblastic leukemia, so the T cells may come from the graft donor. The CDR3 runs from the conserved cysteine through the conserved F or W. The D gene is left open where the match is weak. The size of a clone is reported for some rows only, either as once, few or many, or as a class for expanded clones.

V	length	size	J	D	CDR3	DNA
TRBV7-9	13	-	TRBJ2-7	-	CASSPWQGNEQYF	TGTGCCAGCAGCCCCTGGCAGGGCAACGAGCAGTACTTC
TRBV11-1	19	few	TRBJ2-7	-	CASSLGRVGSPRSSYEQYF	TGTGCCAGCAGCTTAGGTAGGGTCGGGAGCCCAAGGAGCTCCTACGAGCAGTACTTC
TRBV4-1	15	-	TRBJ1-1	-	CASSQAGGPNTEAFF	TGCGCCAGCAGCCAAGCCGGGGGACCGAACACTGAAGCTTTCTTT
TRBV20-1	13	many	TRBJ1-5	-	CSARVGPYQPQHF	TGCAGTGCTAGAGTTGGGCCCTACCAGCCCCAGCATTTT
TRBV4-1	17	-	TRBJ1-2	-	CASSQVGRTVGNYGYTF	TGCGCCAGCAGCCAAGTTGGTCGTACAGTGGGGAACTATGGCTACACCTTC
TRBV18	17	-	TRBJ2-2	-	CASSPPDGYTNTGELFF	TGTGCCAGCTCACCACCGGACGGATACACGAACACCGGGGAGCTGTTTTTT
TRBV3-1	15	-	TRBJ2-7	TRBD2	CASSQEAGGPYEQYF	TGTGCCAGCAGCCAAGAAGCGGGAGGCCCCTACGAGCAGTACTTC
TRBV7-3	18	few	TRBJ2-1	TRBD2	CASSLGPSGSFSYNEQFF	TGTGCCAGCAGCTTAGGGCCTAGCGGGAGTTTCTCCTACAATGAGCAGTTCTTC
TRBV5-1	13	-	TRBJ2-3	-	CASSFASTDTQYF	TGCGCCAGCAGCTTTGCGAGCACAGATACGCAGTATTTT
TRBV4-1	17	-	TRBJ2-6	-	CASSQGRRAAGANVLTF	TGCGCCAGCAGCCAAGGTCGGCGGGCAGCTGGGGCCAACGTCCTGACTTTC
TRBV4-1	16	few	TRBJ2-1	TRBD2	CASSQAASGSSYEQFF	TGCGCCAGCAGCCAAGCGGCTAGCGGGAGTTCCTATGAGCAGTTCTTC
TRBV7-6	18	few	TRBJ2-7	-	CASSLVASRTSSSYEQYF	TGTGCCAGCAGCTTAGTCGCTAGCCGCACCTCTAGCTCCTACGAGCAGTACTTC
TRBV4-1	17	few	TRBJ2-1	TRBD1	CASSQEIGTGGINEQFF	TGCGCCAGCAGCCAAGAGATCGGGACAGGGGGCATAAATGAGCAGTTCTTC
TRBV11-2	18	few	TRBJ2-3	TRBD2	CASSLEIVGGRATDTQYF	TGTGCCAGCAGCTTAGAAATCGTCGGCGGGAGGGCCACAGATACGCAGTATTTT
TRBV5-1	15	-	TRBJ2-3	TRBD1	CASSTGNRGSDTQYF	TGCGCCAGCAGCACCGGGAACAGGGGTTCCGATACGCAGTATTTT
TRBV9	16	few	TRBJ2-5	TRBD2	CASSVGIGLAEETQYF	TGTGCCAGCAGCGTAGGGATTGGGCTAGCGGAAGAGACCCAGTACTTC
TRBV2	17	-	TRBJ2-6	-	CASARTAPRTGANVLTF	TGTGCCAGCGCCCGGACGGCCCCACGGACTGGGGCCAACGTCCTGACTTTC
TRBV10-3	14	-	TRBJ2-7	-	CAIKERDTSYEQYF	TGTGCCATCAAGGAGAGGGACACATCCTACGAGCAGTACTTC
TRBV5-1	17	-	TRBJ2-5	-	CASSLGKRLALRETQYF	TGCGCCAGCAGCTTGGGTAAGCGGCTAGCGCTGCGGGAGACCCAGTACTTC
TRBV11-2	16	-	TRBJ2-1	TRBD2	CASSPLAGGPINEQFF	TGTGCCAGCAGCCCTTTAGCGGGAGGGCCTATCAATGAGCAGTTCTTC
TRBV6-5	14	few	TRBJ1-2	-	CASSYSGPPEGYTF	TGTGCCAGCAGTTACTCGGGACCCCCTGAGGGCTACACCTTC
TRBV6-1	16	few	TRBJ2-3	-	CASSPGAGTSTDTQYF	TGTGCCAGCAGTCCCGGGGCGGGCACTAGCACAGATACGCAGTATTTT
TRBV29-1	11	few	TRBJ2-7	-	CSGRTLYEQYF	TGCAGCGGGAGGACCCTCTACGAGCAGTACTTC
TRBV24-1	13	many	TRBJ2-1	-	CATGQGLYNEQFF	TGTGCCACCGGCCAGGGGCTCTACAATGAGCAGTTCTTC
TRBV15	16	-	TRBJ1-2	-	CATSRDLGPFNYGYTF	TGTGCCACCAGCAGAGATCTGGGGCCTTTTAACTATGGCTACACCTTC
TRBV28	16	few	TRBJ2-7	TRBD1	CASITLAGTGASEQYF	TGTGCCAGCATCACACTAGCCGGGACAGGGGCTAGCGAGCAGTACTTC
TRBV25-1	13	-	TRBJ1-1	-	CASSTGGTPEAFF	TGTGCCAGCAGTACCGGGGGGACACCTGAAGCTTTCTTT
TRBV20-1	11	few	TRBJ2-3	-	CSAYYTDTQYF	TGCAGTGCCTACTACACAGATACGCAGTATTTT
TRBV12-5	16	few	TRBJ2-1	-	CASGPGRPLGNNEQFF	TGTGCTAGTGGTCCTGGACGGCCCTTGGGGAACAATGAGCAGTTCTTC
TRBV7-9	14	-	TRBJ1-5	-	CATNGPRGEQPQHF	TGTGCCACCAATGGACCCCGTGGCGAGCAGCCCCAGCATTTT
TRBV20-1	15	-	TRBJ2-7	TRBD1	CSASPGTARSWEQYF	TGCAGTGCTAGTCCCGGGACAGCCAGGAGTTGGGAGCAGTACTTC
TRBV6-1	13	few	TRBJ2-7	-	CASSETSGYEQYF	TGTGCCAGCAGTGAAACATCAGGTTACGAGCAGTACTTC
TRBV7-9	17	few	TRBJ2-3	-	CASSLGERGFSTDTQYF	TGTGCCAGCAGCTTAGGGGAGCGCGGGTTCAGCACAGATACGCAGTATTTT
TRBV7-2	13	-	TRBJ2-4	TRBD2	CASRVRGGGIQYF	TGTGCCAGCAGGGTTCGCGGGGGTGGCATTCAGTACTTC
TRBV12-3/TRBV12-4	15	-	TRBJ2-7	-	CASSSFGTLRFEQYF	TGTGCCAGCAGTTCGTTTGGGACCCTCCGTTTTGAGCAGTACTTC
TRBV20-1	13	few	TRBJ2-3	-	CSAPPDGTDTQYF	TGCAGTGCCCCTCCCGACGGAACAGATACGCAGTATTTT
TRBV12-3/TRBV12-4	19	few	TRBJ2-3	TRBD2	CASSSGLAGVLDLGDTQYF	TGTGCCAGCAGTTCCGGACTAGCGGGAGTTTTGGATCTGGGAGATACGCAGTATTTT
TRBV7-2	14	few	TRBJ1-2	TRBD1	CASSLRTGQYGYTF	TGTGCCAGCAGCTTGAGGACAGGGCAGTATGGCTACACCTTC
TRBV28	16	-	TRBJ2-5	-	CASSKDRVSYQETQYF	TGTGCCAGCAGCAAGGACAGAGTATCCTATCAAGAGACCCAGTACTTC
TRBV5-1	15	-	TRBJ2-7	-	CASSLGDLQGYEQYF	TGCGCCAGCAGCTTAGGTGATTTACAGGGATACGAGCAGTACTTC
TRBV10-3	16	few	TRBJ2-3	-	CAISELSQGSTDTQYF	TGTGCCATCAGTGAACTCAGCCAGGGCTCCACAGATACGCAGTATTTT
TRBV12-5	16	few	TRBJ1-1	-	CASGPFPGRENTEAFF	TGTGCTAGTGGGCCCTTTCCGGGACGGGAGAACACTGAAGCTTTCTTT
TRBV20-1	12	many	TRBJ2-7	-	CAGRPSSYEQYF	TGCGCCGGGCGGCCTAGCTCCTACGAGCAGTACTTC
TRBV7-9	14	few	TRBJ2-5	TRBD1	CASSFDRAQETQYF	TGTGCCAGCAGCTTCGACAGGGCGCAAGAGACCCAGTACTTC
TRBV5-1	17	few	TRBJ1-5	TRBD1	CASSYYPQGASNQPQHF	TGCGCCAGCAGCTATTACCCACAGGGGGCAAGCAATCAGCCCCAGCATTTT
TRBV7-3	13	-	TRBJ2-7	TRBD2	CASGSGTSYEQYF	TGTGCCAGCGGTTCCGGGACTAGCTACGAGCAGTACTTC
TRBV20-1	14	-	TRBJ1-5	-	CSAIASLRDQPQHF	TGCAGTGCTATCGCCTCTTTAAGGGATCAGCCCCAGCATTTT
TRBV7-2	13	few	TRBJ2-7	-	CASSQGPRGEQYF	TGTGCCAGCAGCCAGGGTCCGAGGGGCGAGCAGTACTTC
TRBV25-1	14	few	TRBJ1-2	TRBD1	CASSELGQGYGYTF	TGTGCCAGCAGTGAATTGGGACAGGGATATGGCTACACCTTC
TRBV12-3/TRBV12-4	16	many	TRBJ2-2	TRBD2	CASSSLGGSVAGELFF	TGTGCCAGCAGTTCCCTGGGGGGGAGTGTTGCCGGGGAGCTGTTTTTT
TRBV5-1	17	many	TRBJ2-7	-	CASSSTGTTEVSYEQYF	TGCGCCAGCAGCTCGACGGGTACTACCGAGGTATCCTACGAGCAGTACTTC
TRBV4-1	17	-	TRBJ2-2	TRBD2	CASSHASSGRLAGELFF	TGCGCCAGCAGCCATGCCTCTAGCGGGAGGTTGGCCGGGGAGCTGTTTTTT
TRBV12-3/TRBV12-4	15	-	TRBJ2-3	-	CASSFQGRMGDTQYF	TGTGCCAGCAGTTTCCAGGGGCGGATGGGAGATACGCAGTATTTT